A selection of T cell receptor beta chains follows, all from one sample in a study of blood T cell repertoires in COVID-19. Produced via immunoSEQ multiplex PCR; TCRdb's table is partial and in-frame only. The table shows about 270,000 clones, with about 90% occurring only once. The sample consisted of peripheral blood. The receptors come from a woman aged 30 to 39 with COVID-19, enrolled during active disease. Each CDR3 is given with its conserved first and last residue. Fields, in order: D gene, V gene, J gene, clone size, CDR3 protein, CDR3 DNA. A D gene is named only where the DNA matches it firmly. Part of the rows lack a size; the others show once, few, many or a class for expanded clones.

d_call: NA; v_call: TRBV5-8; j_call: TRBJ2-4; clone_size: NA; cdr3_aa: CASTPWHQNIQYF; cdr3_nt: TGTGCCAGCACCCCCTGGCATCAAAACATTCAGTACTTC
d_call: TRBD1; v_call: TRBV5-4; j_call: TRBJ2-7; clone_size: NA; cdr3_aa: CASSPDRAAYEQYF; cdr3_nt: TGTGCCAGCAGCCCGGACAGGGCGGCTTACGAGCAGTACTTC
d_call: NA; v_call: TRBV5-6; j_call: TRBJ1-5; clone_size: NA; cdr3_aa: CASSLVGGNQPQHF; cdr3_nt: TGTGCCAGCAGCTTGGTGGGGGGGAATCAGCCCCAGCATTTT
d_call: TRBD1; v_call: TRBV5-1; j_call: TRBJ1-4; clone_size: NA; cdr3_aa: CASSFGTGDQEKLFF; cdr3_nt: TGCGCCAGCAGCTTCGGGACAGGGGATCAGGAAAAACTGTTTTTT
d_call: TRBD1; v_call: TRBV2; j_call: TRBJ2-5; clone_size: few; cdr3_aa: CANAGQGQETQYF; cdr3_nt: TGTGCCAACGCTGGACAGGGTCAAGAGACCCAGTACTTC
d_call: TRBD2; v_call: TRBV5-1; j_call: TRBJ2-3; clone_size: NA; cdr3_aa: CASSQRRAGETDTQYF; cdr3_nt: TGCGCCAGCAGCCAACGCAGAGCGGGGGAAACAGATACGCAGTATTTT
d_call: TRBD1; v_call: TRBV4-1; j_call: TRBJ1-1; clone_size: NA; cdr3_aa: CASSQPQGALLDTEAFF; cdr3_nt: TGCGCCAGCAGCCAACCGCAGGGGGCCCTGTTAGACACTGAAGCTTTCTTT
d_call: NA; v_call: TRBV5-6; j_call: TRBJ1-5; clone_size: NA; cdr3_aa: CASSLGQISNQPQHF; cdr3_nt: TGTGCCAGCAGCTTGGGCCAGATTAGCAATCAGCCCCAGCATTTT
d_call: TRBD1; v_call: TRBV6-5; j_call: TRBJ2-3; clone_size: few; cdr3_aa: CASSLGQGRDTQYF; cdr3_nt: TGTGCCAGCAGTCTCGGACAGGGGCGGGATACGCAGTATTTT
d_call: NA; v_call: TRBV6-6; j_call: TRBJ2-3; clone_size: NA; cdr3_aa: CASTFRDTQYF; cdr3_nt: TGTGCCAGCACTTTCCGGGATACGCAGTATTTT
d_call: NA; v_call: TRBV21-1; j_call: TRBJ1-2; clone_size: NA; cdr3_aa: CASSNLQGARGYTF; cdr3_nt: TGTGCCAGCAGCAATCTCCAGGGGGCGCGTGGCTACACCTTC
d_call: TRBD1; v_call: TRBV7-9; j_call: TRBJ1-3; clone_size: many; cdr3_aa: CAGSKGGASGNTIYF; cdr3_nt: TGTGCCGGGAGTAAAGGGGGCGCATCTGGAAACACCATATATTTT
d_call: TRBD1; v_call: TRBV10-1; j_call: TRBJ2-7; clone_size: NA; cdr3_aa: CASRPGTGGYEQYF; cdr3_nt: TGCGCCAGCAGGCCCGGGACAGGGGGCTACGAGCAGTACTTC
d_call: TRBD2; v_call: TRBV5-1; j_call: TRBJ2-5; clone_size: NA; cdr3_aa: CASSFIAGGRETQYF; cdr3_nt: TGCGCCAGCAGCTTCATAGCGGGGGGCAGGGAGACCCAGTACTTC
d_call: NA; v_call: TRBV28; j_call: TRBJ2-3; clone_size: NA; cdr3_aa: CASRRPGTSTDTQYF; cdr3_nt: TGTGCCAGCAGGCGCCCGGGAACTAGCACAGATACGCAGTATTTT
d_call: NA; v_call: TRBV5-4; j_call: TRBJ2-5; clone_size: NA; cdr3_aa: CASSFPATGETQYF; cdr3_nt: TGTGCCAGCAGCTTCCCTGCCACGGGAGAGACCCAGTACTTC
d_call: NA; v_call: TRBV28; j_call: TRBJ1-2; clone_size: NA; cdr3_aa: CASRAGLGSYTF; cdr3_nt: TGTGCCAGCAGGGCAGGGTTGGGAAGCTACACCTTC
d_call: NA; v_call: TRBV5-1; j_call: TRBJ2-7; clone_size: NA; cdr3_aa: CASSRPGEQYF; cdr3_nt: TGCGCCAGCAGTCGACCGGGGGAGCAGTACTTC
d_call: NA; v_call: TRBV29-1; j_call: TRBJ2-1; clone_size: NA; cdr3_aa: CSVEDLRDFNEQFF; cdr3_nt: TGCAGCGTTGAAGATTTACGGGACTTCAATGAGCAGTTCTTC
d_call: NA; v_call: TRBV6-1; j_call: TRBJ1-5; clone_size: once; cdr3_aa: CASSELGAPNQPQHF; cdr3_nt: TGTGCCAGCAGTGAGCTAGGGGCGCCAAATCAGCCCCAGCATTTT
d_call: TRBD1; v_call: TRBV18; j_call: TRBJ1-1; clone_size: NA; cdr3_aa: CASSAGTGAMNTEAFF; cdr3_nt: TGTGCCAGCTCAGCCGGGACAGGGGCCATGAACACTGAAGCTTTCTTT
d_call: TRBD2; v_call: TRBV7-2; j_call: TRBJ2-1; clone_size: few; cdr3_aa: CASSLVGTSLFF; cdr3_nt: TGTGCCAGCAGCTTAGTCGGGACTAGCTTGTTCTTC
d_call: NA; v_call: TRBV21-1; j_call: TRBJ2-1; clone_size: NA; cdr3_aa: CALPGFDEQFF; cdr3_nt: TGTGCCCTTCCGGGGTTCGATGAGCAGTTCTTC
d_call: NA; v_call: TRBV5-1; j_call: TRBJ2-5; clone_size: once; cdr3_aa: CASSLEGPGEETQYF; cdr3_nt: TGCGCCAGCAGCTTGGAGGGGCCGGGTGAGGAGACCCAGTACTTC
d_call: TRBD1; v_call: TRBV5-6; j_call: TRBJ1-1; clone_size: NA; cdr3_aa: CASSIATGAGIINTEAFF; cdr3_nt: TGTGCCAGCAGCATAGCCACAGGGGCGGGCATCATAAACACTGAAGCTTTCTTT
d_call: TRBD1; v_call: TRBV19; j_call: TRBJ1-5; clone_size: few; cdr3_aa: CASSPTTGVVTQHF; cdr3_nt: TGTGCCAGTAGTCCTACAACAGGGGTAGTCACCCAGCATTTT
d_call: NA; v_call: TRBV28; j_call: TRBJ1-2; clone_size: NA; cdr3_aa: CASSFRGYGYTF; cdr3_nt: TGTGCCAGCAGTTTTAGGGGCTATGGCTACACCTTC
d_call: NA; v_call: TRBV7-8; j_call: TRBJ2-3; clone_size: NA; cdr3_aa: CASSSAPITDTQYF; cdr3_nt: TGTGCCAGCAGCTCAGCCCCTATCACAGATACGCAGTATTTT
d_call: NA; v_call: TRBV5-1; j_call: TRBJ2-1; clone_size: NA; cdr3_aa: CASTQGLGHFYNEQFF; cdr3_nt: TGCGCCAGCACCCAAGGTCTGGGACACTTCTACAATGAGCAGTTCTTC
d_call: NA; v_call: TRBV19; j_call: TRBJ1-4; clone_size: NA; cdr3_aa: CASSIEGRWTNEKLFF; cdr3_nt: TGTGCCAGTAGTATCGAAGGGAGATGGACTAATGAAAAACTGTTTTTT
d_call: TRBD1; v_call: TRBV10-1; j_call: TRBJ2-3; clone_size: NA; cdr3_aa: CASSQGGTDTQYF; cdr3_nt: TGCGCCAGCAGCCAGGGGGGCACAGATACGCAGTATTTT
d_call: NA; v_call: TRBV5-4; j_call: TRBJ2-1; clone_size: NA; cdr3_aa: CASSPGQTYNEQFF; cdr3_nt: TGTGCCAGCAGCCCTGGACAGACATACAATGAGCAGTTCTTC
d_call: TRBD1; v_call: TRBV19; j_call: TRBJ1-1; clone_size: NA; cdr3_aa: CASRGQPLQLNTEAFF; cdr3_nt: TGTGCCAGTAGGGGACAGCCCTTACAGTTGAACACTGAAGCTTTCTTT
d_call: TRBD2; v_call: TRBV6-5; j_call: TRBJ2-1; clone_size: NA; cdr3_aa: CASSLAGGPYNEQFF; cdr3_nt: TGTGCCAGCAGTCTAGCGGGGGGGCCTTACAATGAGCAGTTCTTC
d_call: NA; v_call: TRBV5-4; j_call: TRBJ2-1; clone_size: NA; cdr3_aa: CASSYSSDNEQFF; cdr3_nt: TGTGCCAGCAGCTACTCTAGCGACAATGAGCAGTTCTTC
d_call: NA; v_call: TRBV5-1; j_call: TRBJ2-2; clone_size: NA; cdr3_aa: CASSLASVLGGPGELFF; cdr3_nt: TGCGCCAGCAGCTTGGCTAGCGTGTTGGGGGGACCCGGGGAGCTGTTTTTT
d_call: TRBD2; v_call: TRBV18; j_call: TRBJ2-7; clone_size: NA; cdr3_aa: CASSPSGDYEQYF; cdr3_nt: TGTGCCAGCTCGCCTAGCGGGGACTACGAGCAGTACTTC
d_call: TRBD2; v_call: TRBV7-9; j_call: TRBJ2-1; clone_size: NA; cdr3_aa: CASSPRRGMYNEQFF; cdr3_nt: TGTGCCAGCAGCCCAAGGCGGGGGATGTACAATGAGCAGTTCTTC